The 11 T cell receptor beta chains in this list originate from one sample, sequenced in a study of cytomegalovirus exposure and HLA in healthy donors. This PCR relied on a set of 60 Vbeta primers and 13 Jbeta primers. TCRdb's copy holds only in-frame clones and misses some; the assay was immunoSEQ multiplex PCR. The sample consists of about 190,000 clones, 82% of them appearing once. The source material was PBMCs. These receptors were taken from a young woman in good health and CMV-seronegative.

The V gene is TRBV4-1, the J gene TRBJ2-5, with D tentatively TRBD1 (6 bases). CDR3 size: 15 residues. The germline gives CDR1 MGHRA, CDR2 YSYEKL. The V and J ends lost 2 bases and 0 bases respectively, with 10 bases between them. As DNA, the CDR3 is TGCGCCAGCAGCCAAAACGGACAGAACCAAGAGACCCAGTACTTC. Amino acids: CASSQNGQNQETQYF.

This clone was observed a single time. The chain links TRBV14 to TRBJ2-7; D unclear. Trimming took 4 bases from V and 2 from J, leaving 6 bases between them. Germline loops: CDR1 SGHDN, CDR2 FVKESK. The CDR3 sequence is 12 residues long. The CDR3 loop is CASSRRAYEQYF. The CDR3 nucleotides are TGTGCCAGCAGCCGTCGAGCCTACGAGCAGTACTTC. The variable domain in full, completed from reference TRBV14 and TRBJ2-7, reads EAGVTQFPSHSVIEKGQTVTLRCDPISGHDNLYWYRRVMGKEIKFLLHFVKESKQDESGMPNNRFLAERTGGTYSTLKVQPAELEDSGVYFCASSRRAYEQYFGPGTRLTVT.

The genes are TRBV6-5 and TRBJ2-1; D gene uncertain. The germline V and J ends were trimmed by 2 bases and 11 bases, with 19 bases remaining between them. The length of the CDR3 is 15 residues. CDR1 and CDR2 from the germline V gene are MNHEY and SVGAGI. CDR3 DNA sequence: TGTGCCAGCAGTTACCGACCCGGTCAGGTCGGAAAGCAGTTCTTC. Protein: CASSYRPGQVGKQFF.

The chain has TRBV27 and TRBJ1-6, with 7 positions matching TRBD1. Trimming at V came to 2 bases and at J to 8 bases, leaving 3 bases not matched to a gene. The CDR3 spans 14 residues. Germline CDR1 is MNHEY and CDR2 is SMNVEV (reference sequence). The CDR3 DNA reads as TGTGCCAGCAGTTTAAACAGGGGAGATTCACCCCTCCACTTT. Amino acids: CASSLNRGDSPLHF.

This clone was seen only once. The V and J genes are TRBV5-1 and TRBJ2-7; D is unclear. Trimming removed 0 bases from V and 0 bases from J, with 7 bases in between. Germline CDR1 reads SGHRS; CDR2 reads YFSETQ. This CDR3 has 14 residues. CDR3 sequence (DNA): TGCGCCAGCAGCTTGGGGGCTCCCTCCTACGAGCAGTACTTC. It translates to CASSLGAPSYEQYF.

J is TRBJ2-1 and V is TRBV1; TRBD2 reflects the table's D call only, with no check against the DNA. TRBV1 is designated a pseudogene. CDR3 length: 18 amino acids. CDR3 region: CTSLLRELMRSPYNEQFF. The CDR3 region has the DNA TGCACCAGCCTACTGCGGGAGCTAATGAGGAGCCCCTACAATGAGCAGTTCTTC.

The rearrangement uses TRBV2 and TRBJ2-7, with 14 bases fitting TRBD2. The junction had 1 base not matched to a gene; V was cut back by 6 bases and J by 6 bases. The CDR3 runs to 13 residues. From germline, CDR1 is SNHLY and CDR2 FYNNEI. The CDR3: CASSGTSGGEQYF. As DNA, the CDR3 is TGTGCCAGCAGCGGGACTAGCGGGGGCGAGCAGTACTTC.

This clone was recorded a few times. This rearrangement joins TRBV13 to TRBJ1-3; D may be TRBD1 (6 bases). CDR1 PRHDT and CDR2 FYEKMQ come from the germline V gene (reference sequence). With 1 base removed from V and 4 bases from J, the gap between germline ends came to 14 bases. The CDR3 has 16 residues. The CDR3 region is CASSLATGPLGNTIYF. The DNA for the CDR3 is TGTGCCAGCAGCTTAGCGACAGGTCCCCTCGGAAACACCATATATTTT.

The chain joins TRBV28 to TRBJ1-5; 8 bases are shared with TRBD1. The CDR3 consists of 16 residues. Trimming cost V 4 bases and J 5 bases; bases outside gene matches: 10. Germline V CDR1 and CDR2: MDHEN, SYDVKM. Here the CDR3 reads CASSSEGTGVYQPQHF. For the CDR3, the DNA is TGTGCCAGCAGTTCGGAGGGGACAGGTGTTTATCAGCCCCAGCATTTT.

The chain joins TRBV2 to TRBJ2-1, with 10 bases that match TRBD2. CDR3 size: 15 residues. Germline V CDR1 and CDR2: SNHLY, FYNNEI. V gave up 6 bases and J gave up 7 bases; unmatched junction bases: 9. This chain's CDR3 is CASRESGGAINEQFF. The CDR3 DNA is TGTGCCAGCAGGGAAAGCGGGGGGGCGATTAATGAGCAGTTCTTC.

The chain links TRBV9 to TRBJ2-2; 8 nucleotides match TRBD2. The germline V gene has CDR1 SGDLS and CDR2 YYNGEE. Trimming at V came to 3 bases and at J to 3 bases, leaving 4 bases not matched to a gene. The CDR3 sequence is 15 residues long. The CDR3 DNA sequence: TGTGCCAGCAGCGCAGTAGCGGGATACACCGGGGAGCTGTTTTTT. This encodes CASSAVAGYTGELFF.